This T cell receptor beta chain was identified during a study of T cell responses to AZD1222 COVID-19 vaccine. Clones were read by immunoSEQ multiplex PCR, and TCRdb kept only the in-frame ones, dropping some. The sample has 100,000 to 150,000 clones, 70% to 90% seen once; the top ten hold approximately 1.7%. This CDR3 region has 17 residues. This sequence was found in an adult in good health. V gene TRBV21-1 combines with J gene TRBJ2-5; TRBD1, the table's D call, was not compared with the DNA. TRBV21-1 is a pseudogene. Sample: peripheral blood, taken on day 0 of AZD1222 vaccination. CDR3 sequence: CASTLGTGGQYQETQYF. CDR3 bases: TGTGCCAGCACCCTCGGGACAGGGGGCCAGTACCAAGAGACCCAGTACTTC.